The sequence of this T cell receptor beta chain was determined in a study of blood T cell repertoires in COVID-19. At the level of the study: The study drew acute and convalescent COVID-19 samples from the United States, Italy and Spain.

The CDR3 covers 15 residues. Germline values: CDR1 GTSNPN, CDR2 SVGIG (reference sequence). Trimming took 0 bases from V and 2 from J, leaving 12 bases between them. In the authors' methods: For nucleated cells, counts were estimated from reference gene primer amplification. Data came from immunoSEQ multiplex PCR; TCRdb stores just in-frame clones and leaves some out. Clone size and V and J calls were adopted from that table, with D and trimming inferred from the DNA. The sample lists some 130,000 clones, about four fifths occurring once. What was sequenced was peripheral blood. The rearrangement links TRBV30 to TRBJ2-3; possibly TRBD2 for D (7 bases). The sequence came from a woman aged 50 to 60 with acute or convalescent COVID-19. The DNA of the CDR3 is TGTGCCTGGAGTGTAGGGGGGGCATTCACAGATACGCAGTATTTT. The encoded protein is CAWSVGGAFTDTQYF. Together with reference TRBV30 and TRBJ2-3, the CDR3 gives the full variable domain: SQTIHQWPATLVQPVGSPLSLECTVEGTSNPNLYWYRQAAGRGLQLLFYSVGIGQISSEVPQNLSASRPQDRQFILSSKKLLLSDSGFYLCAWSVGGAFTDTQYFGPGTRLTVL.